The rows below give T cell receptor beta chains drawn from one sample of a study of blood T cell repertoires in COVID-19. Profiling relied on immunoSEQ multiplex PCR, and the TCRdb table lists in-frame clones only, not all of them. The table has 200,000 to 300,000 clones, 86% seen once; the top ten hold about 2.6%. The sequencing sample was made of PBMCs or T cells enriched from blood (not recorded which). The receptors stem from a woman aged 18-29 years who had recovered from COVID-19. CDR3s include the opening cysteine and the closing phenylalanine or tryptophan. Some rows have no size entry. The others give once, few or many, or a class for an expanded clone.

V	J	size	CDR3
TRBV19	TRBJ2-2	NA	CASSKTSGGSNTGELFF
TRBV19	TRBJ1-1	few	CASSILQGRTEAFF
TRBV7-8	TRBJ2-1	once	CASSLQGYEQFF
TRBV28	TRBJ2-7	NA	CASSLIPVGGGVADTYEQYF
TRBV5-8	TRBJ2-7	NA	CASSLRSSGEQYF
TRBV24-1	TRBJ2-5	once	CATSDPTSGRAQETQYF
TRBV27	TRBJ2-1	NA	CASSPLMADNEQFF
TRBV25-1	TRBJ1-1	once	CASSVRGRNTEAFF
TRBV7-2	TRBJ2-1	NA	CASSLDGFHEQFF
TRBV28	TRBJ1-1	once	CASSLYWGTGMNTEAFF
TRBV19	TRBJ1-1	NA	CASMSGMNTEAFF
TRBV19	TRBJ2-2	NA	CASSVQRGRLVGELFF
TRBV5-1	TRBJ1-2	NA	CASSLVGTGRGYGYTF
TRBV10-3	TRBJ1-3	NA	CATAGLGQNSGNTIYF
TRBV5-5	TRBJ1-5	NA	CASSLGGTGMYSNQPQHF
TRBV9	TRBJ1-6	once	CASSVRSGLGNSPLHF
TRBV10-3	TRBJ2-1	NA	CAISDSPGLAGSYNEQFF
TRBV30	TRBJ2-1	few	CAWGFIDYEQFF
TRBV18	TRBJ2-7	NA	CASSLGQGTVYEQYF
TRBV4-1	TRBJ1-5	NA	CASSLGQSNQPQHF
TRBV10-1	TRBJ2-7	NA	CASSNGQAQEQYF
TRBV13	TRBJ1-1	NA	CASSSPPGGVSAEAFF
TRBV4-3	TRBJ1-5	NA	CASSPIAGVHQPQHF
TRBV2	TRBJ2-1	NA	CASSDGGEQFF
TRBV7-2	TRBJ2-3	NA	CASSFDGAWADTQYF
TRBV7-6	TRBJ2-7	NA	CASSLAPSGLAGESYEQYF
TRBV7-6	TRBJ1-1	NA	CASSNRGMNTEAFF
TRBV30	TRBJ1-1	few	CAWSSWTVYAMNTEAFF
TRBV28	TRBJ1-5	NA	CASKLGQGSGSNQPQHF
TRBV6-5	TRBJ2-1	NA	CASSSGYNEQFF
TRBV2	TRBJ1-2	NA	CASSETGVPNYGYTF
TRBV5-6	TRBJ1-2	once	CASSLTGSYGYTF
TRBV7-2	TRBJ2-7	NA	CASSVVQGRNEQYF
TRBV27	TRBJ2-2	NA	CASRQIRGGVIGELFF
TRBV4-1	TRBJ1-1	few	CASSQGGNTEAFF
TRBV28	TRBJ1-6	NA	CASSLYGGNSPLHF
TRBV29-1	TRBJ1-2	NA	CSVEEAGYGYTF
TRBV30	TRBJ1-2	few	CAWYRGSGDYGYTF
TRBV7-9	TRBJ2-1	NA	CASSFSSSGNEQFF
TRBV10-2	TRBJ1-1	NA	CASIMEPGQGPWNTEAFF
TRBV28	TRBJ1-4	once	CASSSSQGTNEKLFF
TRBV7-2	TRBJ2-3	NA	CASSLEGWSSGSRADTQYF